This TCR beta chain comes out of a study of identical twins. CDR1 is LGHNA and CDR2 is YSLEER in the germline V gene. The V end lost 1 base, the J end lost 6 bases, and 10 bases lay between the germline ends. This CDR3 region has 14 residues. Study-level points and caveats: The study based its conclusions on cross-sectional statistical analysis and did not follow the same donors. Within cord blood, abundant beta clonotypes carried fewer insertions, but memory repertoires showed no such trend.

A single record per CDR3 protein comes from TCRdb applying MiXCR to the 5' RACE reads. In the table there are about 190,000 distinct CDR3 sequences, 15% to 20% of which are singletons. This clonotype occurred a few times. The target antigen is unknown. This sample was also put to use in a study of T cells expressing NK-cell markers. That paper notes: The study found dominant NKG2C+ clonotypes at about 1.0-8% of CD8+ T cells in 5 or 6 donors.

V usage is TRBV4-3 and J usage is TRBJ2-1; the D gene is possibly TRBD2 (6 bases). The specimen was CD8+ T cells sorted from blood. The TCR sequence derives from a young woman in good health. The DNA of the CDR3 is TGCGCCAGCAGCCAAGGCGGGGCCCCCAATGAGCAGTTCTTC. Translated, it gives CASSQGGAPNEQFF.